This T cell receptor (beta chain) was documented in a study of blood T cell repertoires in COVID-19. As for the study in general: Donors in the United States, Italy and Spain gave samples during acute or convalescent COVID-19. Sources were T cells, B-cell-depleted T cells, or PBMCs; the material itself was cDNA or gDNA.

Methods used by the authors: Using reference gene primer amplification, nucleated cell counts were estimated. Measured with immunoSEQ multiplex PCR; TCRdb has only the in-frame clones, and not every one. V, J and clone size are taken as reported in that table, and D and trimming were inferred from the DNA itself. This sample has roughly 20,000 clones; roughly nine tenths occur once, and the top ten carry less than 30%. V was clipped by 0 bases and J by 9 bases, with 18 bases between them. This CDR3 is built from 16 residues. Germline CDR1 LGHNA, CDR2 YNFKEQ. The V call is TRBV4-2, the J call TRBJ2-1, with D maybe TRBD1 (5 bases). Sequences were obtained from peripheral blood. The TCR comes from a human donor with active COVID-19. The donor label of this sample is uncertain. CDR3: CASSQDWLERGGEQFF. Here the CDR3 DNA reads TGTGCCAGCAGCCAAGATTGGCTAGAAAGGGGTGGTGAGCAGTTCTTC.